The 23 T cell receptor beta chains below all came from one sample that was sequenced in a study of T-cell reconstitution after alpha-beta-depleted transplantation in children. Unique molecular identifiers were incorporated when the TCRbeta library was constructed. TCRdb reprocessed the PCR reads via MiXCR and lists one record per CDR3 protein. Of 200,000 to 250,000 distinct CDR3 sequences in the sample, under 30% were seen once. The sequenced sample was PBMCs, mostly from graft donor cells, obtained 360 days after TCRalphabeta/CD19-depleted stem cell transplant. Receptors originate from a female patient aged 2 to 10 who had a stem cell transplant for congenital amegakaryocytic thrombocytopenia, so the T cells may come from the graft donor.

The rearrangement joins TRBV4-2 to TRBJ2-1; 10 bases are shared with TRBD2. The CDR3 is 17 residues long. From germline, CDR1 is LGHNA and CDR2 YNFKEQ. J gave up 4 bases and V 0 bases, and 6 bases lay outside the gene matches. CDR3 nucleotide sequence: TGTGCCAGCAGCCAAGAATTAGAACTAGCGGGATACAATGAGCAGTTCTTC. Translating gives CASSQELELAGYNEQFF.

The chain combines TRBV2 with TRBJ2-2; 10 bases agree with TRBD2. Trimming cost V 6 bases and J 7 bases; bases outside gene matches: 8. The germline gives CDR1 SNHLY, CDR2 FYNNEI. The CDR3 sequence is 15 residues long. CDR3 nucleotide sequence: TGTGCCAGCAGCGTCCTAGCGGGAGCGGTCGGGGAGCTGTTTTTT. It yields the protein CASSVLAGAVGELFF.

The rearrangement joins TRBV28 to TRBJ1-6, with D hard to call. This CDR3 spans 13 amino acids. Germline CDR1 reads MDHEN; CDR2 reads SYDVKM. The V end lost 7 bases, the J end lost 16 bases, and 20 bases lay between the germline ends. CDR3 nucleotides: TGTGCCAGCAATACACCCGTGGGTGAGGTTCTCCACTTT. Its protein is CASNTPVGEVLHF. Drawing the rest from reference TRBV28 and TRBJ1-6, the complete variable domain is DVKVTQSSRYLVKRTGEKVFLECVQDMDHENMFWYRQDPGLGLRLIYFSYDVKMKEKGDIPEGYSVSREKKERFSLILESASTNQTSMYLCASNTPVGEVLHFGNGTRLTVT.

This clonotype was counted between two and nine times. J is TRBJ1-1 and V is TRBV12-3 or TRBV12-4, with a tentative D call TRBD1 (5 bases). V lost 7 bases, J lost 9 bases, and 18 bases lay in between. CDR3 length equals 13 residues. CDR3 region: CASTPGTLRQAFF. CDR3 nucleotides: TGTGCCAGCACCCCGGGGACTCTCAGGCAAGCTTTCTTT.

In this sample, this clonotype turned up once. The V call is TRBV5-6, the J call TRBJ2-3, with a possible D match to TRBD2 (7 bases). V was cut by 1 base and J by 4 bases, with 13 bases left in between. The CDR3 is made up of 15 amino acids. Looked up from germline, CDR1 is SGHDT and CDR2 is YYEEEE. The DNA of the CDR3 is TGTGCCAGCAGCTTGTGGGGGGGGGCCGCAGATACGCAGTATTTT. The encoded protein is CASSLWGGAADTQYF.

This clonotype was seen repeatedly, ten times or more. J is TRBJ1-2 and V is TRBV6-5; the match to TRBD1 covers 10 bases. The CDR3 length is 13 residues. Per the germline V gene, CDR1 is MNHEY and CDR2 is SVGAGI. The J segment lost 4 bases and the V segment lost 6 bases, leaving 2 bases of the junction unmatched. The CDR3, as DNA: TGTGCCAGCAGCGGGACAGGGGCCTATGGCTACACCTTC. Amino acids: CASSGTGAYGYTF.

This clonotype was observed a few times. This chain connects TRBV7-2 to TRBJ2-1; a possible D gene is TRBD2 (6 bases). V gave up 0 bases and J gave up 0 bases, with 12 bases separating them. The CDR3 totals 17 residues. Germline V lookup: CDR1 SGHTA, CDR2 FQGNSA. CDR3 region: CASSLARDRNSYNEQFF. The CDR3 DNA reads as TGTGCCAGCAGCTTAGCGCGGGACCGAAACTCCTACAATGAGCAGTTCTTC.

This clonotype was seen many times. V usage is TRBV6-1 and J usage is TRBJ2-7; 7 nucleotides line up with TRBD2. This CDR3 has 13 residues. The ends lost 5 bases at V and 3 bases at J; junction bases unmatched: 4. In germline, CDR1 is MNHNS, CDR2 SASEGT. The CDR3 bases are TGTGCCAGCAGTAAAGGGACTAACTACGAGCAGTACTTC. Translation: CASSKGTNYEQYF.

This chain links TRBV4-1 with TRBJ1-4; TRBD1 agrees at 8 bases. Trimming took 0 bases from V and 6 from J; bases not matched to a gene: 6. This CDR3 comprises 16 residues. The germline CDR1 and CDR2 sequences are MGHRA and YSYEKL. CDR3 bases: TGCGCCAGCAGCCAAGATGCGACAGGGGTAGATGAAAAACTGTTTTTT. Translation gives CASSQDATGVDEKLFF.

This clonotype was seen only once. The rearrangement joins TRBV6-2 or TRBV6-3 to TRBJ1-1; the D is unclear. The germline CDR1 and CDR2 sequences are MNHEY and SVGEGT. The V and J ends lost 8 bases and 1 base respectively, with 14 bases between them. The length of the CDR3 is 14 residues. CDR3 sequence (DNA): TGTGCCAGCGGATGGTTACCAGCGAACACTGAAGCTTTCTTT. Its protein is CASGWLPANTEAFF.

This clonotype was picked up a small number of times. The rearrangement joins TRBV4-2 to TRBJ1-2, with D perhaps matching TRBD1 (5 bases). Germline assignment: CDR1 LGHNA and CDR2 YNFKEQ. This CDR3 contains 14 residues. V dropped 1 base and J dropped 7 bases, with 13 bases sitting between them. The CDR3 is CASSQAPGQIGYTF. The DNA of the CDR3 is TGTGCCAGCAGCCAAGCCCCAGGGCAAATTGGCTACACCTTC.

V usage is TRBV20-1 and J usage is TRBJ2-7, with 8 bases matching TRBD2. CDR3 length: 13 amino acids. The V segment lost 3 bases and the J segment 3 bases; nucleotides outside the gene matches: 4. Germline lookup yields CDR1 DFQATT and CDR2 SNEGSKA (reference sequence). The CDR3 bases are TGCAGTGCTAGTCCGGGAGGGGACTACGAGCAGTACTTC. It translates to CSASPGGDYEQYF.

This clonotype has a handful of counts. The chain joins TRBV6-5 to TRBJ2-1, with TRBD2 identical over 7 bases. Germline assignment: CDR1 MNHEY and CDR2 SVGAGI. Unmatched junction bases numbered 12, after V lost 6 bases and J lost 4 bases. The CDR3 runs 16 residues. CDR3 loop: CASSATSAKGYNEQFF. Here the CDR3 DNA reads TGTGCCAGCAGCGCTACTAGCGCCAAGGGGTACAATGAGCAGTTCTTC.

This clonotype was detected once. The missing conserved phenylalanine or tryptophan at the end of this CDR3 makes a read error likely. The rearrangement uses TRBV14 and TRBJ2-5; no clear D. The CDR3 has 13 residues. Germline V gene sequence: CDR1 SGHDN, CDR2 FVKESK. Trimming shortened V by 10 bases and J by 0 bases, and 12 bases separated the two germline ends. The CDR3 sequence is CATLSRDQETQYL. CDR3 sequence (DNA): TGTGCCACCCTTAGTAGGGACCAAGAGACCCAGTACTTA.

This clonotype occurred a few times. The J gene is TRBJ1-5, the V gene TRBV21-1; TRBD1, the table's D call, lacks a check against the DNA. TRBV21-1 is tagged as a pseudogene. This CDR3 has 18 residues. This CDR3 is CASSKAIKEDRGIQPQHF. The CDR3, as DNA: TGTGCCAGCAGCAAAGCCATCAAGGAGGACAGGGGTATCCAGCCCCAGCATTTT.

The chain recombines TRBV4-1 with TRBJ2-1; D is possibly TRBD1 or TRBD2 (6 bases each). The CDR3 sequence is 15 residues long. Germline-derived CDR1 and CDR2 are MGHRA and YSYEKL. The V end was cut by 7 bases, the J end by 2 bases, with 15 bases between. The CDR3 spells CASTTGGGTYNEQFF. For the CDR3, the DNA is TGCGCCAGCACCACAGGAGGGGGGACCTACAATGAGCAGTTCTTC.

This clonotype was found a few times. The V and J genes are TRBV3-1 and TRBJ2-1; the match to TRBD2 covers 11 bases. J lost 8 bases, V lost 8 bases, and 8 bases had no gene match. This CDR3 region has 14 residues. Germline CDR1 is LGHDT and CDR2 is YNNKEL (reference sequence). The CDR3 coding sequence is TGTGCCAGCTCGGATAGCGGGGGGGTCGATGAGCAGTTCTTC. It is translated as CASSDSGGVDEQFF.

V gene TRBV7-9 combines with J gene TRBJ1-5; possibly TRBD1 for D (5 bases). The CDR3 consists of 16 residues. V lost 1 base and J 1 base, leaving 11 bases between the germline ends. CDR1 and CDR2 (germline): SEHNR, FQNEAQ (reference sequence). In DNA, the CDR3 is TGTGCCAGCAGCTTAGGATGGGAGGGGAGCAATCAGCCCCAGCATTTT. Protein sequence: CASSLGWEGSNQPQHF.

This clonotype was seen a handful of times. V and J are TRBV14 and TRBJ1-3, with TRBD1 matching 7 bases. Germline lookup yields CDR1 SGHDN and CDR2 FVKESK. The CDR3 is made up of 18 amino acids. With V trimmed by 1 base and J by 0 bases, 9 bases remained unmatched. DNA of the CDR3: TGTGCCAGCAGCCAAGGAAACAGGGGCCTCAGCTCTGGAAACACCATATATTTT. This encodes CASSQGNRGLSSGNTIYF.

This sequence joins TRBV4-2 and TRBJ2-1; 14 nucleotides match TRBD2. V gave up 0 bases and J gave up 3 bases; unmatched junction bases: 7. CDR3 size: 19 residues. From germline, CDR1 is LGHNA and CDR2 YNFKEQ. The CDR3 sequence is CASSQDGTSGSRYYNEQFF. In nucleotides, the CDR3 is TGTGCCAGCAGCCAAGATGGGACTAGCGGGAGTCGCTACTACAATGAGCAGTTCTTC.

The table lists this clonotype with a few counts. The chain joins TRBV6-2 or TRBV6-3 to TRBJ2-1, with TRBD2 matching 9 bases. The trim removed 6 bases at V and 2 bases at J, leaving 8 bases unmatched. Germline V gene data show CDR1 as MNHEY and CDR2 as SVGEGT. This CDR3 is 16 amino acids long. CDR3 in DNA: TGTGCCAGCAGCCCCCCTAGCGGGGAGGCCTACAATGAGCAGTTCTTC. Its translation is CASSPPSGEAYNEQFF.

The V gene is TRBV12-3 or TRBV12-4, the J gene TRBJ1-6; possibly TRBD1 for D (6 bases). The germline V and J ends were trimmed by 9 bases and 10 bases, with 13 bases remaining between them. The length of the CDR3 is 12 residues. The CDR3 is CASSGARSPLHF. CDR3 coding DNA: TGTGCCAGTTCGGGGGCCCGGTCACCCCTCCACTTT.

V usage is TRBV29-1 and J usage is TRBJ2-5; no definite D call. Germline V gene sequence: CDR1 SQVTM, CDR2 ANQGSEA. This CDR3 comprises 15 residues. Trimming took off 0 bases at V and 5 bases at J, with 16 bases between the two ends. The CDR3 loop is CSVEERLLAGETQYF. The DNA of the CDR3 is TGCAGCGTTGAAGAGAGGTTACTGGCCGGGGAGACCCAGTACTTC.